This T cell receptor beta chain was found in a study of human T cells and chemical hapten exposure. Individual cDNA molecules had unique molecular identifiers attached to them by the library. One entry per CDR3 protein results from TCRdb running MiXCR on the RACE reads. The table has some 89,000 distinct CDR3 sequences, 10% seen once; the top ten hold approximately 2.5%. As for time point: patch test 2, 6 weeks after DPC sensitization. Documented treatment: therapeutic diphenylcyclopropenone sensitization with weekly scalp DPC. Those who donated were patients with alopecia, 18 to 70 years of age, and suitable for DPC. Unfractionated whole blood was the source from which total RNA was extracted. Overall study results and limits: Significantly more large CDR3 similarity clusters were formed by expanded TCRs than by controls.

From germline, CDR1 is SGHDN and CDR2 FVKESK. CDR3 size: 15 residues. The V segment lost 2 bases and the J segment 4 bases; nucleotides outside the gene matches: 6. Regarding this clonotype: Its specificity is unknown.

The clonotype was recovered from a woman under 40 with alopecia areata. Some clones in this sample may be carry-over from other donors' samples. The chain is built from TRBV14 and TRBJ2-3, with 7 bases aligning to TRBD1. The sequencing here drew on whole blood, taken in connection with sensitization to the hapten diphenylcyclopropenone (DPC). The CDR3 spells CASSQRTQGADTQYF. The CDR3 nucleotides read TGTGCCAGCAGCCAACGAACGCAGGGGGCAGATACGCAGTATTTT.